These 14 T cell receptor beta chains originate from one sample sequenced in a study of blood T cell repertoires in COVID-19. This table comes from immunoSEQ multiplex PCR, and its TCRdb copy is limited to in-frame clones, with some not included. The table records tens of thousands of clones, about 89% of them present only once. Sequenced sample: peripheral blood. Every receptor here comes from a man aged 70 or older with active or convalescent COVID-19.

The rearrangement links TRBV7-7 to TRBJ2-3; D uncertain. Deletions cut 4 bases from V and 5 bases from J, with 10 bases between. This CDR3 spans 13 amino acids. Germline V gene sequence: CDR1 SSHAT, CDR2 FNYEAQ (reference sequence). CDR3 DNA sequence: TGTGCCAGCAGCTCCACTCATCTAGATACGCAGTATTTT. It codes for CASSSTHLDTQYF.

This chain uses TRBV24-1 with TRBJ1-2; 10 nucleotides agree with TRBD1. The CDR3 consists of 17 residues. The germline gives CDR1 KGHDR, CDR2 SFDVKD. J gave up 8 bases and V 3 bases, and 14 bases lay outside the gene matches. The DNA for the CDR3 is TGTGCCACCAGTGATCCCAAAAGGACAGGGGGTCTAGAAGGCTACACCTTC. This sequence encodes CATSDPKRTGGLEGYTF.

This sequence joins TRBV20-1 and TRBJ1-1; 7 bases line up with TRBD1. This CDR3 region has 11 residues. Looked up from germline, CDR1 is DFQATT and CDR2 is SNEGSKA (reference sequence). CDR3 in amino acids: CQGDTNTEAFF. CDR3 nucleotide sequence: TGCCAGGGGGACACGAACACTGAAGCTTTCTTT.

To note about this clone: Compared with germline, one end of the junction differs, possibly owing to a read error. This chain links TRBV6-5 with TRBJ1-1, with D tentatively TRBD1 (5 bases). The CDR3 length is 13 residues. Per the germline V gene, CDR1 is MNHEY and CDR2 is SVGAGI. The CDR3 loop reads CAISQGMGTEAFF. In nucleotides, the CDR3 is TGTGCCATCAGTCAGGGAATGGGCACTGAAGCTTTCTTT.

The chain combines TRBV30 with TRBJ2-7, with 12 bases aligning to TRBD1. Germline V gene lookup returns CDR1 GTSNPN and CDR2 SVGIG (reference sequence). Trimming took 0 bases from V and 9 from J; bases not matched to a gene: 6. The CDR3 is made up of 14 amino acids. CDR3 bases: TGTGCCTGGAGTGTTGGGACAGGGGGCATTGGGCAGTACTTC. Its protein is CAWSVGTGGIGQYF.

This clone was counted once. This chain joins TRBV28 and TRBJ2-5, with unresolved D. Trimming shortened V by 3 bases and J by 2 bases, and 13 bases separated the two germline ends. CDR3 size: 15 residues. Germline CDR1 reads MDHEN; CDR2 reads SYDVKM. The CDR3 nucleotides read TGTGCCAGCAGTTTCCCCCAGCGTAAACAAGAGACCCAGTACTTC. Translated: CASSFPQRKQETQYF.

This clone occurred a few times. The chain employs TRBV19 and TRBJ1-5; 10 bases agree with TRBD1. CDR3 length: 15 amino acids. Per the germline V gene, CDR1 is LNHDA and CDR2 is SQIVND (reference sequence). V was clipped by 5 bases and J by 5 bases; unmatched bases: 6. The CDR3 protein is CASSWGQGYYQPQHF. CDR3 DNA sequence: TGTGCCAGTAGTTGGGGACAGGGGTATTATCAGCCCCAGCATTTT.

The gene calls are TRBV4-2 and TRBJ2-2; possible D gene TRBD1, 5 bases. V was cut by 3 bases and J by 3 bases, with 14 bases left in between. This CDR3 has 16 residues. The germline gives CDR1 LGHNA, CDR2 YNFKEQ. Here the CDR3 DNA reads TGTGCCAGCAGCCAGCCAGGGAATGAGGACACCGGGGAGCTGTTTTTT. Amino acid sequence: CASSQPGNEDTGELFF.

This sequence joins TRBV9 and TRBJ1-4; TRBD1 aligns across 7 bases. CDR1 SGDLS and CDR2 YYNGEE come from the germline V gene. This CDR3 comprises 16 residues. V lost 0 bases and J lost 4; bases outside the gene matches: 6. The CDR3 sequence: CASSVGQGGGNEKLFF. DNA of the CDR3: TGTGCCAGCAGCGTAGGACAGGGTGGCGGTAATGAAAAACTGTTTTTT.

A word on this clone: Distinct nucleotide sequences in the sample also encode this CDR3. This sequence joins TRBV18 and TRBJ1-2, with 10 positions matching TRBD1. The CDR3 length is 14 residues. V gave up 6 bases and J gave up 4 bases; unmatched junction bases: 5. CDR1 is KGHSH, CDR2 LQKENI, per germline. The CDR3 here is CASSPGTGVYGYTF. Here the CDR3 DNA reads TGTGCCAGCTCTCCCGGGACAGGGGTCTATGGCTACACCTTC. Full variable domain (missing parts from reference TRBV18 and TRBJ1-2): NAGVMQNPRHLVRRRGQEARLRCSPMKGHSHVYWYRQLPEEGLKFMVYLQKENIIDESGMPKERFSAEFPKEGPSILRIQQVVRGDSAAYFCASSPGTGVYGYTFGSGTRLTVV.

DNA of the CDR3: TGTGCCAGCAGCCCAAGACAGGGAGGTTTTGCCTACGAGCAGTACTTC. It codes for CASSPRQGGFAYEQYF. The genes are TRBV7-2 and TRBJ2-7; a weak D match, TRBD1 (7 bases). The length of the CDR3 is 16 residues. Between the trimmed V and J ends, which lost 5 bases and 2 bases, there was a span of 19 bases. The germline gives CDR1 SGHTA, CDR2 FQGNSA.

The chain combines TRBV6-5 with TRBJ1-1; 7 bases are shared with TRBD1. CDR3 size: 15 residues. Germline V gene data show CDR1 as MNHEY and CDR2 as SVGAGI. Trimming removed 6 bases from V and 2 bases from J; junction bases left unmatched: 9. In DNA, the CDR3 is TGTGCCAGCAGACGGGTCGACAGGGCAAACACTGAAGCTTTCTTT. Protein product: CASRRVDRANTEAFF.

This chain joins TRBV29-1 and TRBJ2-3; D unresolved. The CDR3 sequence is 13 residues long. Trimming shortened V by 2 bases and J by 0 bases, and 6 bases separated the two germline ends. The germline gives CDR1 SQVTM, CDR2 ANQGSEA. This CDR3 is CSVEIGSTDTQYF. Written as DNA, the CDR3 is TGCAGCGTTGAAATCGGTAGCACAGATACGCAGTATTTT.

About this clone: This CDR3 is also generated by other DNA sequences in the sample. The V gene is TRBV2, the J gene TRBJ2-1, with TRBD1 matching over 8 bases. The CDR3 is 13 amino acids. V shed 8 bases, J shed 1 base, and the junction held 1 base outside the gene matches. The V gene's germline CDR1 is SNHLY and CDR2 FYNNEI. The CDR3 spells CASRQGSYNEQFF. The CDR3 bases are TGTGCCAGCCGACAGGGGTCCTACAATGAGCAGTTCTTC.